This TCR beta chain was identified during a study of T cells in Graves' hyperthyroidism and ophthalmopathy. This clonotype was counted many times. Its antigen is still unknown. V shed 4 bases and J 3 bases; nucleotides not matched to a gene: 8. The CDR3 totals 17 residues. It was RNA transcripts that yielded the amplified TCR beta CDR3 regions. The TCR CDR3 first-round RT-PCR relied on the HTBI primer set. TCRdb used MiXCR to reprocess the multiplex PCR reads, holding one entry per CDR3 protein. The table has a few hundred thousand distinct CDR3 sequences, under 15% seen once; the top ten hold 32%. The study's findings and limits: Ophthalmopathy could be told apart from stable hyperthyroidism with a 13 V-J model.

Those with hyperthyroidism were 18 to 65 years old, newly diagnosed, and ill for under 2 months. This TCR was recovered from a woman younger than 45 with Graves' hyperthyroidism. Sequenced sample: blood. The chain links TRBV12-3 or TRBV12-4 to TRBJ2-2, with 10 bases identical to TRBD1. CDR3 sequence: CASSSNLGTGDTGELFF. The CDR3 DNA sequence: TGTGCCAGCAGTTCCAATCTGGGGACAGGGGACACCGGGGAGCTGTTTTTT.